These 26 T cell receptor beta chains were sequenced from one sample in a study of CD8 T cells in ankylosing spondylitis. Each CDR3 protein is one row after TCRdb ran MiXCR on the 5' RACE reads. This table holds around 100,000 distinct CDR3 sequences, less than 25% found once. Sample: synovial fluid, either unsorted or a sorted T cell fraction (not recorded which). Receptors were obtained from a male donor with ankylosing spondylitis.

The genes are TRBV20-1 and TRBJ2-6; D uncertain. Trimming pared 5 bases from V and 2 bases from J, leaving 10 bases between. In germline, CDR1 is DFQATT, CDR2 SNEGSKA (reference sequence). This CDR3 spans 14 amino acids. The CDR3 loop is CSALGSTGANVLTF. The CDR3 region has the DNA TGCAGTGCTCTCGGTTCGACTGGGGCCAACGTCCTGACTTTC.

The V and J genes are TRBV29-1 and TRBJ2-2; no reliable D call. CDR3 length equals 13 residues. Germline-derived CDR1 and CDR2 are SQVTM and ANQGSEA. Trimming removed 3 bases from V and 2 bases from J, with 7 bases in between. As DNA, the CDR3 is TGCAGCGTTGACTGGAAAAACACCGGGGAGCTGTTTTTT. This codes for CSVDWKNTGELFF.

This clonotype was observed many times. This chain links TRBV5-1 with TRBJ2-7; a possible D gene is TRBD2 (5 bases). The CDR3 has 13 amino acids. Germline CDR1 reads SGHRS; CDR2 reads YFSETQ. V was cut by 4 bases and J by 2 bases, with 10 bases left in between. CDR3 in DNA: TGCGCCAGCAGCCCCGAGGGCACCTACGAGCAGTACTTC. It encodes CASSPEGTYEQYF. Combining the CDR3 with reference TRBV5-1 and TRBJ2-7 gives the whole variable domain KAGVTQTPRYLIKTRGQQVTLSCSPISGHRSVSWYQQTPGQGLQFLFEYFSETQRNKGNFPGRFSGRQFSNSRSEMNVSTLELGDSALYLCASSPEGTYEQYFGPGTRLTVT.

The chain couples TRBV4-1 to TRBJ1-4; tentatively, D is TRBD1 (5 bases). This CDR3 has 15 residues. V shed 6 bases and J shed 8 bases, with 19 bases lying between them. Looked up from germline, CDR1 is MGHRA and CDR2 is YSYEKL. In nucleotides, the CDR3 is TGCGCCAGCAGGCCTCCGGGACGCAAAGAGGAAAAACTGTTTTTT. Protein: CASRPPGRKEEKLFF.

The chain links TRBV11-2 to TRBJ2-7; D is perhaps TRBD2 (7 bases). The CDR3 contains 17 residues. Germline CDR1 SGHAT, CDR2 FQNNGV. V was trimmed by 5 bases and J by 2 bases, leaving 22 bases between them. This chain's CDR3 is CASSHPRAGAVTYEQYF. CDR3 coding DNA: TGTGCCAGCAGCCACCCTAGGGCGGGGGCGGTGACCTACGAGCAGTACTTC.

This clonotype was found a few times. The V gene is TRBV20-1, the J gene TRBJ1-4; D not resolved. The CDR3 has 13 amino acids. Germline values: CDR1 DFQATT, CDR2 SNEGSKA (reference sequence). Trimming cost V 1 base and J 0 bases, with 3 bases left between them. The CDR3 loop reads CSARGPTNEKLFF. For the CDR3, the DNA is TGCAGTGCTAGAGGTCCAACTAATGAAAAACTGTTTTTT.

This clonotype was seen a handful of times. This rearrangement joins TRBV12-5 to TRBJ2-1, with a possible D match to TRBD1 (7 bases). CDR3 length: 15 amino acids. Germline lookup yields CDR1 LGHNT and CDR2 FRNRAP. V gave up 0 bases and J gave up 4 bases, with 10 bases separating them. The DNA of the CDR3 is TGTGCTAGTGGTTTGGTACAGGGGACTTACAATGAGCAGTTCTTC. It translates to CASGLVQGTYNEQFF. The whole variable domain, remainder taken from reference TRBV12-5 and TRBJ2-1, is DARVTQTPRHKVTEMGQEVTMRCQPILGHNTVFWYRQTMMQGLELLAYFRNRAPLDDSGMPKDRFSAEMPDATLATLKIQPSEPRDSAVYFCASGLVQGTYNEQFFGPGTRLTVL.

The V call is TRBV7-8, the J call TRBJ2-1; the D gene is possibly TRBD2 (5 bases). Germline CDR1 and CDR2: SGHVS and FQNEAQ. Trimming removed 5 bases at V and 0 bases at J, with 14 bases between. The CDR3 runs to 16 residues. The CDR3 coding sequence is TGTGCCAGCAGCCGAGGGCTAGAGAGCTCCTACAATGAGCAGTTCTTC. Translated: CASSRGLESSYNEQFF.

The rearrangement joins TRBV6-2 or TRBV6-3 to TRBJ2-3; D not resolved. This CDR3 spans 12 amino acids. V was shortened by 5 bases and J by 3 bases, with 6 bases between the two germline ends. The germline gives CDR1 MNHEY, CDR2 SVGEGT. CDR3: CASSLRTDTQYF. CDR3 DNA: TGTGCCAGCAGTCTCCGAACAGATACGCAGTATTTT.

This clonotype occurred many times. The V and J genes are TRBV9 and TRBJ2-6; 10 bases match TRBD1. With 4 bases clipped from V and 4 bases from J, the junction kept 11 bases outside the gene matches. This CDR3 is 18 amino acids long. Germline values: CDR1 SGDLS, CDR2 YYNGEE. The CDR3 loop is CASSPRDRGELGANVLTF. CDR3 bases: TGTGCCAGCAGCCCGCGGGACAGGGGCGAATTAGGGGCCAACGTCCTGACTTTC. Together with reference TRBV9 and TRBJ2-6, the CDR3 gives the full variable domain: DSGVTQTPKHLITATGQRVTLRCSPRSGDLSVYWYQQSLDQGLQFLIQYYNGEERAKGNILERFSAQQFPDLHSELNLSSLELGDSALYFCASSPRDRGELGANVLTFGAGSRLTVL.

This clonotype was detected only a few times. The V gene is TRBV29-1, the J gene TRBJ2-4; D unclear. This CDR3 is 12 amino acids long. V lost 1 base, J lost 8 bases, and 9 bases lay in between. Germline loops: CDR1 SQVTM, CDR2 ANQGSEA. The CDR3: CSVEAQGHIQYF. In DNA, the CDR3 is TGCAGCGTTGAAGCCCAAGGGCACATTCAGTACTTC.

This clonotype was picked up one time. This rearrangement joins TRBV6-1 to TRBJ2-1; tentative D call: TRBD2 (6 bases). CDR3 length: 13 residues. Per germline, CDR1 MNHNS and CDR2 SASEGT. V lost 11 bases to trimming and J lost 7 bases, with 18 bases between them. The CDR3 DNA reads as TGTGCCGTAAAGAAATCTAGCGTGAATGAGCAGTTCTTC. It specifies CAVKKSSVNEQFF.

This chain uses TRBV7-8 with TRBJ2-7; a possible D gene is TRBD2 (5 bases). Trimming shortened V by 5 bases and J by 6 bases, and 20 bases separated the two germline ends. This CDR3 has 15 amino acids. Germline CDR1 and CDR2: SGHVS and FQNEAQ. In DNA, the CDR3 is TGTGCCAGCAGCGCAGAATGGTCGGAGGTCGGCGAGCAGTACGTC. It is translated as CASSAEWSEVGEQYV.

J is TRBJ2-2 and V is TRBV12-3 or TRBV12-4; D not resolved. V was pared by 5 bases and J by 7 bases, with 8 bases between. The CDR3 sequence is 12 residues long. DNA for the CDR3: TGTGCCAGCAGTCATCCCGGCGGGGAGCTGTTTTTT. This codes for CASSHPGGELFF.

The rearrangement joins TRBV28 to TRBJ1-5; possible D gene TRBD1, 5 bases. CDR1 MDHEN and CDR2 SYDVKM come from the germline V gene. Trimming removed 2 bases from V and 1 base from J, with 6 bases in between. The CDR3 has 14 amino acids. CDR3 protein: CASSLPGSNQPQHF. CDR3 coding DNA: TGTGCCAGCAGTTTACCAGGGAGCAATCAGCCCCAGCATTTT.

This clonotype was recorded many times. V and J are TRBV15 and TRBJ1-5, with D perhaps matching TRBD1 (6 bases). This CDR3 spans 18 amino acids. Germline V gene sequence: CDR1 LNHNV, CDR2 YYDKDF (reference sequence). The V and J ends lost 0 bases and 3 bases respectively, with 18 bases between them. The CDR3 here is CATSRDPGWTDLNQPQHF. The CDR3 nucleotides are TGTGCCACCAGCAGAGATCCGGGTTGGACAGACCTCAATCAGCCCCAGCATTTT. Using reference TRBV15 and TRBJ1-5 for the parts outside the CDR3, the full variable domain is DAMVIQNPRYQVTQFGKPVTLSCSQTLNHNVMYWYQQKSSQAPKLLFHYYDKDFNNEADTPDNFQSRRPNTSFCFLDIRSPGLGDTAMYLCATSRDPGWTDLNQPQHFGDGTRLSIL.

This clonotype has at least ten counts. The chain joins TRBV19 to TRBJ2-4, with TRBD1 identical over 8 bases. The CDR3 totals 14 residues. V trimming: 6 bases; J trimming: 4 bases; junction bases outside the gene matches: 5. CDR1 is LNHDA and CDR2 is SQIVND in the germline V gene (reference sequence). The CDR3 DNA sequence: TGTGCCAGTAGCGGGAGACAGGGGAAAAACATTCAGTACTTC. It encodes CASSGRQGKNIQYF.

This clonotype has a handful of counts. The J gene is TRBJ1-2, the V gene TRBV11-2, with TRBD1 as a possible D gene (5 bases). Germline CDR1 is SGHAT and CDR2 is FQNNGV. There are 12 residues in the CDR3. V lost 5 bases and J 4 bases, leaving 8 bases between the germline ends. CDR3 sequence: CASSPGGYGYTF. In nucleotides, the CDR3 is TGTGCCAGCAGCCCCGGGGGCTATGGCTACACCTTC.

At least ten counts were recorded for this clonotype. The V and J genes are TRBV25-1 and TRBJ2-3; TRBD2 matches at 12 bases. The CDR3 is made up of 14 amino acids. The germline gives CDR1 MGHDK, CDR2 SYGVNS. The J segment lost 8 bases and the V segment lost 6 bases, leaving 6 bases of the junction unmatched. The CDR3 here is CASSRASGRGTQYF. DNA for the CDR3: TGTGCCAGCAGCCGGGCTAGCGGGAGGGGTACGCAGTATTTT. The complete variable domain, with remaining parts taken from reference TRBV25-1 and TRBJ2-3, reads EADIYQTPRYLVIGTGKKITLECSQTMGHDKMYWYQQDPGMELHLIHYSYGVNSTEKGDLSSESTVSRIRTEHFPLTLESARPSHTSQYLCASSRASGRGTQYFGPGTRLTVL.

The CDR3 reads CATSDRVDSIHEQFF. The CDR3 coding sequence is TGTGCCACCAGTGATCGGGTGGATAGCATACATGAGCAGTTCTTC. The V and J genes are TRBV24-1 and TRBJ2-1; D unresolved. Germline assignment: CDR1 KGHDR and CDR2 SFDVKD. The CDR3 runs 15 residues. Between the trimmed V and J ends, which lost 3 bases and 8 bases, there was a span of 16 bases.

This rearrangement joins TRBV20-1 to TRBJ2-3, with 14 bases lining up with TRBD2. Per the germline V gene, CDR1 is DFQATT and CDR2 is SNEGSKA (reference sequence). Germline trimming cut 1 base from V and 1 base from J; bases unmatched to any gene: 7. The CDR3 loop spans 18 amino acids. CDR3 amino acids: CSARGGLAGDLGTDTQYF. The DNA of the CDR3 is TGCAGTGCTAGAGGGGGACTAGCGGGAGACCTAGGCACAGATACGCAGTATTTT.

The chain carries TRBV6-5 and TRBJ1-2; a weak D match, TRBD1 (5 bases). V was pared by 2 bases and J by 5 bases, with 9 bases between. The CDR3 is made up of 13 amino acids. Germline V gene data show CDR1 as MNHEY and CDR2 as SVGAGI. The DNA of the CDR3 is TGTGCCAGCAGTTACGGGGGTGGGTATGGCTACACCTTC. Translated: CASSYGGGYGYTF.

This chain uses TRBV11-2 with TRBJ2-1; D ambiguous. Trimming cost V 3 bases and J 5 bases, with 11 bases left between them. The CDR3 loop spans 14 amino acids. Per germline, CDR1 SGHAT and CDR2 FQNNGV. This chain's CDR3 is CASSFTRGNNEQFF. In DNA, the CDR3 is TGTGCCAGCAGCTTCACGCGAGGAAACAATGAGCAGTTCTTC.

This clonotype has only a few counts. The chain is built from TRBV12-3 or TRBV12-4 and TRBJ1-5; 11 bases match TRBD1. V was pared by 5 bases and J by 7 bases, with 7 bases of the junction left unmatched. This CDR3 has 15 amino acids. The CDR3 sequence is CASSRDRGFQQPQHF. CDR3 coding DNA: TGTGCCAGCAGTCGGGACAGGGGGTTTCAACAGCCCCAGCATTTT.

In this sample, this clonotype turned up a few times. The chain employs TRBV5-1 and TRBJ2-2, with 8 bases aligning to TRBD1. Germline V gene data show CDR1 as SGHRS and CDR2 as YFSETQ. J was trimmed by 5 bases and V by 8 bases; bases with no gene match: 5. CDR3 length equals 13 residues. CDR3 nucleotides: TGCGCCAGTGGACAGGGTATGACCGGGGAGCTGTTTTTT. Encoded protein: CASGQGMTGELFF.

The genes are TRBV7-9 and TRBJ2-1, with 7 bases that match TRBD1. V lost 5 bases to trimming and J lost 2 bases; unmatched junction nucleotides: 3. The CDR3 length is 14 residues. Germline loops: CDR1 SEHNR, CDR2 FQNEAQ (reference sequence). The CDR3: CASSDDRAYNEQFF. CDR3 bases: TGTGCCAGCAGCGATGACAGGGCCTACAATGAGCAGTTCTTC.